This TCR beta chain emerged from a study of cytomegalovirus exposure and HLA in healthy donors. General study results and limits: Later work found most CMV-associated TCR beta chains apparently HLA-restricted. Among the most significant clusters, several appeared linked to common viral pathogens in a later analysis. Specificity for CMV antigens was confirmed in vitro for a few of the CMV-associated chains.

PCR involved 60 Vbeta and 13 Jbeta primers. Original data processing: The authors later counted tens of millions of unique TCR beta chains, roughly 11 million of them shared. The method was immunoSEQ multiplex PCR; TCRdb's version includes in-frame clones alone and lacks a portion of them. That table gives V, J and clone size, and the DNA gave D and trimming. The repertoire holds some 180,000 clones, with more than 75% as singletons. Note on this clone: Antigen specificity is unknown.

Specimen: PBMCs. This TCR derives from a woman aged 25 to 45 in good health and CMV-seropositive.

In DNA form, the CDR3 reads TGTGCCAGCAGGGATACAGGGGGGGCCAACAATGAGCAGTTCTTC. This gives the protein CASRDTGGANNEQFF. The chain carries TRBV6-1 and TRBJ2-1; tentatively, D is TRBD1 (8 bases). The CDR3 is made up of 15 amino acids. Trimming shortened V by 6 bases and J by 5 bases, and 17 bases separated the two germline ends. Germline V gene lookup returns CDR1 MNHNS and CDR2 SASEGT.